This T cell receptor (beta chain) was recorded in a study of control samples from healthy donors and cancer patients. V dropped 1 base and J dropped 7; count of bases not matched to a gene: 2. The CDR3 extends over 14 amino acids. Germline V gene lookup returns CDR1 SEHNR and CDR2 FQNEAQ (reference sequence). Sequencing was performed with immunoSEQ multiplex PCR; in TCRdb, only in-frame clones are kept and a portion is missing. This table holds approximately 52,000 clones, approximately 95% found once. The chain links TRBV7-9 to TRBJ1-4; 8 nucleotides align to TRBD1. Specimen: blood. The receptor's source is a young woman in good health. In DNA, the CDR3 is TGTGCCAGCAGCTTAGGACAGGGGAGTGAAAAACTGTTTTTT. Its translation: CASSLGQGSEKLFF.